This TCR beta chain stems from a study of T cell clonality in common variable immunodeficiency. The V end was cut by 5 bases, the J end by 1 base, with 10 bases between. The CDR3 runs 13 residues. Germline V gives CDR1 GTSNPN, CDR2 SVGIG (reference sequence). This clone was seen ten or more times. The antigen remains unidentified. The read terminates 3 residues ahead of where the CDR3 ends, so the germline J gene completes it. The data were produced by immunoSEQ multiplex PCR, yet TCRdb's version contains in-frame clones alone and is incomplete. In total the sample includes 25,000 to 35,000 clones, none of them seen once. Study-wide points: Common variable immunodeficiency TCR beta sequences reportedly had fewer deletions and N-nucleotide insertions. Links between repertoire features and CVID complications were heterogeneity-limited. CVID subjects had higher TCRbeta clonality than healthy controls, most marked in about a third.

Heparinized whole blood, roughly 4.5 to 8 ml, came from each donor. The specimen was peripheral blood mononuclear cells. This receptor was identified in a person between 18 and 70 years old in good health. The chain recombines TRBV30 with TRBJ2-3; D not resolved. The CDR3 DNA, read in part, is TGTGCCTGGCAGGTGGGCGGCACAGATACG. Translation: CAWQVGGTDT. The full-length CDR3 reads as CAWQVGGTDTQYF.